Sequencing of this T cell receptor (beta chain) was carried out in a study of T cell repertoires in cytomegalovirus infection. Study in general: CMV infection together with matching HLA type was indicated by public TCR beta signatures. Study-wide results and caveats: Cumulative public TCR beta family frequency identified carriers of CMV plus the relevant HLA. CMV-specific HLA-C-restricted TCR beta clonotypes dominated the ex vivo response.

This clonotype has more than one count but fewer than ten. Its antigen remains unidentified. MiXCR, applied by TCRdb to the reads, yields one record per CDR3 protein. The sample has over 100,000 distinct CDR3 sequences, 10% seen once. Material: PBMCs, sequenced either directly or after in vitro stimulation (not recorded which). The TCR was taken from a human donor in good health (CMV status not recorded). Some clones in this sample may be carry-over from other donors' samples.

For the CDR3, the DNA is TGTGCCAGCAGCTTCGGTCCTGCAGGGCAGAATGAAAAACTGTTTTTT. This gives the protein CASSFGPAGQNEKLFF. V gene TRBV7-2 combines with J gene TRBJ1-4; tentative D call: TRBD1 (5 bases). Germline V gene sequence: CDR1 SGHTA, CDR2 FQGNSA. This CDR3 comprises 16 residues. V gave up 3 bases and J gave up 5 bases, with 16 bases separating them.